One sample yielded the 28 T cell receptor beta chains listed below, sequenced in a study of CD8+ T cells in alopecia areata. cDNA serving as the sequencing template came from extracted, reverse transcribed RNA. Sequenced by immunoSEQ multiplex PCR; TCRdb stores in-frame clones only, minus some. Of some 22,000 clones in the sample, roughly 52% are singletons; the top ten hold roughly a third. The sample taken for sequencing was NKG2D-high CD8+ T cells sorted from blood. The receptor source for this set is a human donor with alopecia areata.

Turning to this clone: Other DNA sequences from this sample encode an identical CDR3 as well. The chain employs TRBV4-2 and TRBJ2-1; 9 bases agree with TRBD2. The CDR3 covers 16 residues. The germline gives CDR1 LGHNA, CDR2 YNFKEQ. The V and J ends lost 3 bases and 7 bases, in that order; junction bases with no gene match: 10. As DNA, the CDR3 is TGTGCCAGCAGCCAGAGGAGACTAGCGGCTTATAATGAGCAGTTCTTC. This translates into CASSQRRLAAYNEQFF.

This clone is medium-sized (0.01 to 0.1%) by share. Here the CDR3 reads CASSITSFPNNEQFF. CDR3 DNA sequence: TGTGCCAGCAGTATAACTAGTTTTCCGAACAATGAGCAGTTCTTC. The chain couples TRBV6-6 to TRBJ2-1, with D possibly being TRBD2 (5 bases). Trimming removed 5 bases from V and 5 bases from J, with 16 bases in between. The CDR3 consists of 15 residues. Germline V gives CDR1 MNHNY, CDR2 SVGAGI (reference sequence).

To note about this clone: Distinct nucleotide sequences in the sample also encode this CDR3. J is TRBJ2-7 and V is TRBV6-5; TRBD2 agrees at 7 bases. With V trimmed by 3 bases and J by 2 bases, 4 bases remained unmatched. This CDR3 contains 14 residues. Germline values: CDR1 MNHEY, CDR2 SVGAGI. CDR3 coding DNA: TGTGCCAGCAGTTATGATCGGGGGGCCTACGAGCAGTACTTC. As protein: CASSYDRGAYEQYF.

This clone was detected only a few times. An end of the junction does not agree with germline; a read error may underlie this. J is TRBJ1-3 and V is TRBV28; D is undetermined. CDR3 length: 14 amino acids. The germline V gene encodes CDR1 MDHEN and CDR2 SYDVKM. The DNA for the CDR3 is TGTGCCAGCAGTTTCTGGTCTGCTGGCACAGAGGTAAATTTT. Its protein is CASSFWSAGTEVNF.

The chain couples TRBV27 to TRBJ2-1; tentatively, D is TRBD2 (5 bases). V was trimmed by 8 bases and J by 9 bases, leaving 26 bases between them. Germline CDR1 reads MNHEY; CDR2 reads SMNVEV (reference sequence). This CDR3 is built from 16 residues. In DNA form, the CDR3 reads TGTGCCAGCCTACTAGTCACAGTCAAGTCTTCGGGTGAGCAGTTCTTC. Translated, it gives CASLLVTVKSSGEQFF.

The chain couples TRBV6-1 to TRBJ2-5, with D maybe TRBD2 (5 bases). This CDR3 contains 14 residues. Per germline, CDR1 MNHNS and CDR2 SASEGT. Trimming left V 2 bases short and J 2 bases short, with 9 bases between. In DNA form, the CDR3 reads TGTGCCAGCAGTGAATGGAGGAGACAAGAGACCCAGTACTTC. It specifies CASSEWRRQETQYF.

V and J are TRBV7-9 and TRBJ2-3; TRBD1 aligns across 7 bases. V was pared by 5 bases and J by 5 bases, with 4 bases of the junction left unmatched. CDR1 and CDR2 from the germline V gene are SEHNR and FQNEAQ (reference sequence). The CDR3 contains 13 residues. CDR3: CASSDRVGDTQYF. The CDR3 nucleotides read TGTGCCAGCAGCGACAGGGTCGGAGATACGCAGTATTTT.

J is TRBJ2-5 and V is TRBV7-9, with unresolved D. V was cut by 5 bases and J by 2 bases, with 12 bases left in between. The CDR3 sequence is 14 residues long. Germline CDR1 is SEHNR and CDR2 is FQNEAQ (reference sequence). The CDR3 DNA is TGTGCCAGCAGCGGTAGCCCCCCGCAAGAGACCCAGTACTTC. This sequence encodes CASSGSPPQETQYF.

This clone was counted a few times. The rearrangement links TRBV23-1 to TRBJ2-4; D ambiguous. TRBV23-1 is flagged as an ORF with uncertain function. The CDR3 runs to 18 residues. Deletions cut 0 bases from V and 2 bases from J, with 17 bases between. The CDR3 coding sequence is TGCGCCAGCAGTCAATCGCCGGCAGGAGCCCTTTCCAAAAACATTCAGTACTTC. The encoded protein is CASSQSPAGALSKNIQYF.

This clone was recorded once. This chain connects TRBV7-9 to TRBJ2-1; TRBD2 might be the D (5 bases). V lost 5 bases, J lost 8 bases, and 10 bases lay in between. This CDR3 region has 12 residues. Germline assignment: CDR1 SEHNR and CDR2 FQNEAQ (reference sequence). The CDR3 coding sequence is TGTGCCAGCAGCGTGGCGGGTGATGAGCAGTTCTTC. This codes for CASSVAGDEQFF. The whole variable domain, remainder taken from reference TRBV7-9 and TRBJ2-1, is DTGVSQNPRHKITKRGQNVTFRCDPISEHNRLYWYRQTLGQGPEFLTYFQNEAQLEKSRLLSDRFSAERPKGSFSTLEIQRTEQGDSAMYLCASSVAGDEQFFGPGTRLTVL.

The CDR3 sequence is CATSRDHDRGTTNYGYTF. In DNA, the CDR3 is TGTGCCACCAGCAGAGATCACGACAGGGGAACGACTAACTATGGCTACACCTTC. The chain carries TRBV15 and TRBJ1-2, with 8 nucleotides matching TRBD1. Trimming removed 0 bases from V and 0 bases from J; junction bases left unmatched: 9. Germline V gene sequence: CDR1 LNHNV, CDR2 YYDKDF (reference sequence). This CDR3 spans 18 amino acids. Looking up the rest from reference TRBV15 and TRBJ1-2 gives the full variable domain: DAMVIQNPRYQVTQFGKPVTLSCSQTLNHNVMYWYQQKSSQAPKLLFHYYDKDFNNEADTPDNFQSRRPNTSFCFLDIRSPGLGDTAMYLCATSRDHDRGTTNYGYTFGSGTRLTVV.

CDR3 amino acids: CASSGNLPRDEQFF. CDR3 DNA: TGCGCCAGCAGCGGAAACCTCCCCCGGGATGAGCAGTTCTTC. This chain links TRBV5-1 with TRBJ2-1; unclear D gene. Germline V lookup: CDR1 SGHRS, CDR2 YFSETQ. The CDR3 is made up of 14 amino acids. Trimming shortened V by 4 bases and J by 8 bases, and 16 bases separated the two germline ends.

This chain links TRBV15 with TRBJ2-3, with 10 positions matching TRBD1. The trim removed 2 bases at V and 4 bases at J, leaving 3 bases unmatched. This CDR3 spans 15 amino acids. The germline V gene has CDR1 LNHNV and CDR2 YYDKDF (reference sequence). In nucleotides, the CDR3 is TGTGCCACCAGCAGACCGGGACAGGGGTCAGATACGCAGTATTTT. Protein sequence: CATSRPGQGSDTQYF.

This chain's CDR3 is CASSPGVHNEQFF. DNA of the CDR3: TGTGCCAGCAGCCCCGGGGTCCACAATGAGCAGTTCTTC. The chain carries TRBV5-6 and TRBJ2-1, with D possibly matching TRBD2 (5 bases). The V and J ends lost 4 bases and 5 bases respectively, with 10 bases between them. Germline lookup yields CDR1 SGHDT and CDR2 YYEEEE. The CDR3 sequence is 13 residues long.

The chain has TRBV7-9 and TRBJ1-1, with TRBD1 identical over 7 bases. The germline gives CDR1 SEHNR, CDR2 FQNEAQ (reference sequence). Trimming removed 1 base from V and 6 bases from J; junction bases left unmatched: 8. The CDR3 consists of 15 residues. CDR3 DNA: TGTGCCAGCAGCTTAGTGAGTCTTGGGACAGCTGAAGCTTTCTTT. The encoded protein is CASSLVSLGTAEAFF. The full variable domain, completed using reference TRBV7-9 and TRBJ1-1, is DTGVSQNPRHKITKRGQNVTFRCDPISEHNRLYWYRQTLGQGPEFLTYFQNEAQLEKSRLLSDRFSAERPKGSFSTLEIQRTEQGDSAMYLCASSLVSLGTAEAFFGQGTRLTVV.

The chain combines TRBV28 with TRBJ2-4; tentatively, D is TRBD1 (5 bases). The germline gives CDR1 MDHEN, CDR2 SYDVKM. V was trimmed by 4 bases and J by 0 bases, leaving 13 bases between them. The CDR3 has 16 residues. CDR3 protein: CASSYQWTLAKNIQYF. The CDR3 nucleotides are TGTGCCAGCAGTTATCAGTGGACACTAGCCAAAAACATTCAGTACTTC.

The genes are TRBV2 and TRBJ1-5; weak D call: TRBD1 (6 bases). This CDR3 has 13 residues. CDR1 and CDR2 (germline): SNHLY, FYNNEI. Trimming took 7 bases from V and 4 from J, leaving 11 bases between them. CDR3 amino acids: CASIRTANQPQHF. The CDR3 DNA reads as TGTGCCAGCATTAGGACAGCAAATCAGCCCCAGCATTTT.

The rearrangement joins TRBV11-2 to TRBJ1-1; D is uncertain. V was shortened by 5 bases and J by 1 base, with 11 bases between the two germline ends. The CDR3 runs to 14 residues. The germline V gene has CDR1 SGHAT and CDR2 FQNNGV. CDR3 region: CASSHPVPNTEAFF. CDR3 sequence (DNA): TGTGCCAGCAGCCACCCAGTTCCGAACACTGAAGCTTTCTTT.

V is TRBV12-5 and J is TRBJ2-3, with TRBD2 identical over 11 bases. Trimming cost V 9 bases and J 2 bases; bases outside gene matches: 7. This CDR3 contains 15 residues. The germline CDR1 and CDR2 sequences are LGHNT and FRNRAP. Here the CDR3 DNA reads TGTGCTAGCCTAGCGGGAGGTGCAAACACAGATACGCAGTATTTT. Residues: CASLAGGANTDTQYF.

The chain has TRBV18 and TRBJ2-7, with D possibly TRBD2 on 5 matching bases. The CDR3 runs 15 residues. CDR1 and CDR2 (germline): KGHSH, LQKENI. The ends were cut back, 1 base at V and 3 bases at J, with 13 bases in the middle. CDR3 nucleotide sequence: TGTGCCAGCTCACCACAACGGGGAGTGGACTACGAGCAGTACTTC. Amino acids: CASSPQRGVDYEQYF.

This clone came up a few times. This chain links TRBV15 with TRBJ1-2, with 12 bases identical to TRBD1. CDR1 is LNHNV and CDR2 is YYDKDF in the germline V gene (reference sequence). J was trimmed by 8 bases and V by 6 bases; bases with no gene match: 10. This CDR3 comprises 15 residues. This chain's CDR3 is CATSGVWDRGHGYTF. The DNA for the CDR3 is TGTGCCACCAGTGGAGTCTGGGACAGGGGGCACGGCTACACCTTC.

The chain recombines TRBV6-5 with TRBJ2-7; D gene ambiguous. The germline V gene encodes CDR1 MNHEY and CDR2 SVGAGI. V lost 2 bases, J lost 3 bases, and 8 bases lay in between. The CDR3 contains 13 residues. The chain's CDR3 is CASSYTENYEQYF. The CDR3 bases are TGTGCCAGCAGTTACACGGAAAACTACGAGCAGTACTTC.

The chain uses TRBV7-8 and TRBJ2-7; D uncertain. From germline, CDR1 is SGHVS and CDR2 FQNEAQ. The V end was cut by 8 bases, the J end by 4 bases, with 24 bases between. This CDR3 contains 16 residues. The CDR3: CASRQWAGGFWYEQYF. CDR3 nucleotide sequence: TGTGCCAGCCGCCAATGGGCAGGCGGATTTTGGTACGAGCAGTACTTC.

This clone came up a few times. At one end the junction does not follow the germline gene, possibly because of a read error. The chain links TRBV7-2 to TRBJ2-7, with 9 bases identical to TRBD1. The CDR3 runs to 15 residues. Germline V gene lookup returns CDR1 SGHTA and CDR2 FQGNSA. The CDR3 is CASSLAGQGWYEQYF. CDR3 nucleotide sequence: TGTGCCAGCAGTTTAGCCGGACAGGGGTGGTACGAGCAGTACTTC.

This clone counts as medium-sized. The chain is built from TRBV29-1 and TRBJ2-3; TRBD1 might be the D (6 bases). V was shortened by 7 bases and J by 2 bases, with 16 bases between the two germline ends. The CDR3 covers 14 residues. Germline CDR1 reads SQVTM; CDR2 reads ANQGSEA. CDR3 nucleotide sequence: TGCAGCGGGAAGGACAGACCCATCACAGATACGCAGTATTTT. This sequence encodes CSGKDRPITDTQYF.

V gene TRBV9 combines with J gene TRBJ1-1; D gene ambiguous. CDR3 length equals 14 residues. The germline CDR1 and CDR2 sequences are SGDLS and YYNGEE. V shed 6 bases and J shed 1 base, with 13 bases lying between them. CDR3 loop: CASKPIGPNTEAFF. The DNA for the CDR3 is TGTGCCAGCAAACCAATAGGACCGAACACTGAAGCTTTCTTT.

The sample holds a few counts of this clone. This chain connects TRBV7-2 to TRBJ2-5; the D is unclear. Trimming removed 6 bases from V and 5 bases from J, with 7 bases in between. CDR1 is SGHTA and CDR2 is FQGNSA in the germline V gene. CDR3 length: 11 residues. Here the CDR3 reads CASRLSETQYF. CDR3 DNA: TGTGCCAGCAGACTGTCGGAGACCCAGTACTTC.

This clone was detected a few times. This sequence joins TRBV4-1 and TRBJ1-4; TRBD1 is a possible D gene (6 bases). Per the germline V gene, CDR1 is MGHRA and CDR2 is YSYEKL. The CDR3 runs to 18 residues. The ends were cut back, 1 base at V and 3 bases at J, with 18 bases in the middle. The CDR3 DNA follows: TGCGCCAGCAGCCAAGGGGGTTACAGGGAGAGGGCTAATGAAAAACTGTTTTTT. It yields the protein CASSQGGYRERANEKLFF.